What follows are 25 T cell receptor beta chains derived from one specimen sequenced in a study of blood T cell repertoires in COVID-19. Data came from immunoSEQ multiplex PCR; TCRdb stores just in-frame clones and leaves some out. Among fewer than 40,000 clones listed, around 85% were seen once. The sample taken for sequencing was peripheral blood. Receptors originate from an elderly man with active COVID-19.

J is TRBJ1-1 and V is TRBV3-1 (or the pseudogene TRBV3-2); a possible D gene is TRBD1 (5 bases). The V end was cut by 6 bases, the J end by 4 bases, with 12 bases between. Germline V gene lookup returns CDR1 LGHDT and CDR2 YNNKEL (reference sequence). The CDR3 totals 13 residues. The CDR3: CASRGEGVTEAFF. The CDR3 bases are TGTGCCAGCAGGGGGGAGGGAGTCACTGAAGCTTTCTTT.

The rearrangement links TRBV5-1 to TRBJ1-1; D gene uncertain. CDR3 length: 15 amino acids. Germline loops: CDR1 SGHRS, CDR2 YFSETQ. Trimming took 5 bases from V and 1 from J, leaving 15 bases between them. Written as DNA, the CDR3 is TGCGCCAGCAGATACCAGTACGGGAAGAACACTGAAGCTTTCTTT. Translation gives CASRYQYGKNTEAFF.

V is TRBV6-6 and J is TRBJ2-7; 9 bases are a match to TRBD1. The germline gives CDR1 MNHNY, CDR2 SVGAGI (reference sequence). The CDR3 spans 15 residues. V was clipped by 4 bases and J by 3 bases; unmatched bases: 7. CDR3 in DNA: TGTGCCAGCAGTTTCGATGGACAGGGGTTCTACGAGCAGTACTTC. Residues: CASSFDGQGFYEQYF.

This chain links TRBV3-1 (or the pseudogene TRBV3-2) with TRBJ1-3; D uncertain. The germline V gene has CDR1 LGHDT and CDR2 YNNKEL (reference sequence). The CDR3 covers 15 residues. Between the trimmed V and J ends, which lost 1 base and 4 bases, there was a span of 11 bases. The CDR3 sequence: CASSQVLTSGNTIYF. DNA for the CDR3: TGTGCCAGCAGCCAAGTTCTAACGTCCGGAAACACCATATATTTT.

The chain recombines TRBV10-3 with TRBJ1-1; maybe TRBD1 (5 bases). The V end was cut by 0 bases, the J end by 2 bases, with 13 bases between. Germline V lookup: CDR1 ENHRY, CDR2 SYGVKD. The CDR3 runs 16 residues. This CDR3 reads CAISESAQGANTEAFF. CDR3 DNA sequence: TGTGCCATCAGTGAGTCGGCGCAGGGTGCAAACACTGAAGCTTTCTTT.

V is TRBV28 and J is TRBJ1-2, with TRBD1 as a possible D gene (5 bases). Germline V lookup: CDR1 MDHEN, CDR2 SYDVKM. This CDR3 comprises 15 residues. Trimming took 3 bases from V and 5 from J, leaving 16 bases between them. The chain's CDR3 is CASSLGRQTWYGYTF. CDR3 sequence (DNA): TGTGCCAGCAGTTTGGGGCGGCAAACTTGGTATGGCTACACCTTC.

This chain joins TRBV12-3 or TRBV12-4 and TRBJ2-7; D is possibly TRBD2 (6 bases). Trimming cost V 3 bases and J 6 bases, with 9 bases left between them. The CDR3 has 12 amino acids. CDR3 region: CASSLREAEQYF. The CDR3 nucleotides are TGTGCCAGCAGTTTGAGGGAGGCCGAGCAGTACTTC.

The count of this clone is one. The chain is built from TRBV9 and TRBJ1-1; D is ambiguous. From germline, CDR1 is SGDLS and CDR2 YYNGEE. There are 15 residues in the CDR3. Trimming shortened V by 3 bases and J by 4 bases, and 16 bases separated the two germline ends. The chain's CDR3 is CASSASWQEGTEAFF. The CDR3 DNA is TGTGCCAGCAGCGCCTCATGGCAGGAGGGCACTGAAGCTTTCTTT.

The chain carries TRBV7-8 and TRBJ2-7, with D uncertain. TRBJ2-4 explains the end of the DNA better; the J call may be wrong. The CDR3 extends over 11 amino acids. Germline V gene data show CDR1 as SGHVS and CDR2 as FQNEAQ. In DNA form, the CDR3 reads TGTGCCAGCAGCCAGACGGACATTCAGTACTTC. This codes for CASSQTDIQYF.

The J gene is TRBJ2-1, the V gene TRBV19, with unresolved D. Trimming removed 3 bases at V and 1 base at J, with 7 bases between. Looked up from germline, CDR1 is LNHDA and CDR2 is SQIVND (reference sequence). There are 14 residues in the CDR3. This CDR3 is CASSIRLSYNEQFF. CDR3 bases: TGTGCCAGTAGTATCCGACTTTCCTACAATGAGCAGTTCTTC.

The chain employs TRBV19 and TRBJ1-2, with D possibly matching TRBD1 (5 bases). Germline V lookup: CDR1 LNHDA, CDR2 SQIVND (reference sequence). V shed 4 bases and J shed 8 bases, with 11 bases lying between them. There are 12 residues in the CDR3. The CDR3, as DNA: TGTGCCAGTAGTACGGGACTTTGGGGCTACACCTTC. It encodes CASSTGLWGYTF.

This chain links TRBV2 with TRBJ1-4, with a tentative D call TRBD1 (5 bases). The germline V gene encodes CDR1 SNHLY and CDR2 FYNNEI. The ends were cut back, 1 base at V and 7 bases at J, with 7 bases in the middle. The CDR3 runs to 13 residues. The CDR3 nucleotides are TGTGCCAGCAGTGAAGAGGGGCGTGAAAAACTGTTTTTT. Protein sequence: CASSEEGREKLFF.

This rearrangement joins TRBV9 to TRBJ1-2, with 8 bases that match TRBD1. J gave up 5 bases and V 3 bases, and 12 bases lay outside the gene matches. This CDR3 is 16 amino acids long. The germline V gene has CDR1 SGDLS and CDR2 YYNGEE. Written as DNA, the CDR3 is TGTGCCAGCAGCGGCGGACAGGGCTATTTTAGATATGGCTACACCTTC. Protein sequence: CASSGGQGYFRYGYTF. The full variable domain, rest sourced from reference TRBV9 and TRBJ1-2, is DSGVTQTPKHLITATGQRVTLRCSPRSGDLSVYWYQQSLDQGLQFLIQYYNGEERAKGNILERFSAQQFPDLHSELNLSSLELGDSALYFCASSGGQGYFRYGYTFGSGTRLTVV.

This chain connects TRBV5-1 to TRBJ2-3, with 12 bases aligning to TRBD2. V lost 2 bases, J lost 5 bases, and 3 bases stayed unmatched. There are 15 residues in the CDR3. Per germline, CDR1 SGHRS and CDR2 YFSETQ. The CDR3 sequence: CASSFRLAGVDTQYF. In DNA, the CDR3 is TGCGCCAGCAGCTTCAGACTAGCGGGGGTAGATACGCAGTATTTT.

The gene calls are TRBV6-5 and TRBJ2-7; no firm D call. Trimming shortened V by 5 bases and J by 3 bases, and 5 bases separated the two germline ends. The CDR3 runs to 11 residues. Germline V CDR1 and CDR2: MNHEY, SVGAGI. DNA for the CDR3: TGTGCCAGCAGTAATCTCTACGAGCAGTACTTC. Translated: CASSNLYEQYF.

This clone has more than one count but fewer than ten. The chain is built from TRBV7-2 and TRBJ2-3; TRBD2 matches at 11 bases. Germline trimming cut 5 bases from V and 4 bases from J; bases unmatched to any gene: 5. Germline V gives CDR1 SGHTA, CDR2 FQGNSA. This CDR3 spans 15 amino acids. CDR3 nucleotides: TGTGCCAGCAGCCTAGATAGCGGGGGGGCAGATACGCAGTATTTT. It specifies CASSLDSGGADTQYF.

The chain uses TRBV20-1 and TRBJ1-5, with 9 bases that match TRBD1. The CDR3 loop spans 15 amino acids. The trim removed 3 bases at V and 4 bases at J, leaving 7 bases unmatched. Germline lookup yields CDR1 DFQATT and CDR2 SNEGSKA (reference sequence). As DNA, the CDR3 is TGCAGTGCTAGTGAGGGACAGGGAGGGAATCAGCCCCAGCATTTT. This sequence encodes CSASEGQGGNQPQHF.

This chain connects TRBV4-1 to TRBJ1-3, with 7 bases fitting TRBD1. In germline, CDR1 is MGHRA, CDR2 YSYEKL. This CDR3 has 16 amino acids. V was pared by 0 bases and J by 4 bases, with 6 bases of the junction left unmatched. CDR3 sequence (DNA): TGCGCCAGCAGCCAAGATCTGACAGGGTACGGAAACACCATATATTTT. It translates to CASSQDLTGYGNTIYF.

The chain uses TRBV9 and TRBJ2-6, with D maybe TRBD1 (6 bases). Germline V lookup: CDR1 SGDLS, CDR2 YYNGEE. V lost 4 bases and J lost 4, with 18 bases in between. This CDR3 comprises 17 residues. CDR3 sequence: CASSNTPTGSGANVLTF. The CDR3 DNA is TGTGCCAGCAGCAACACCCCTACAGGGAGCGGGGCCAACGTCCTGACTTTC.

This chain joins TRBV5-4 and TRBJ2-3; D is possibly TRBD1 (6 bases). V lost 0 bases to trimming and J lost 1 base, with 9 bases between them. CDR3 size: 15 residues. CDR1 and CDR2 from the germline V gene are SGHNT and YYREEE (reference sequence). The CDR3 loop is CASSLAEGGTDTQYF. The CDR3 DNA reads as TGTGCCAGCAGCTTGGCCGAGGGGGGCACAGATACGCAGTATTTT.

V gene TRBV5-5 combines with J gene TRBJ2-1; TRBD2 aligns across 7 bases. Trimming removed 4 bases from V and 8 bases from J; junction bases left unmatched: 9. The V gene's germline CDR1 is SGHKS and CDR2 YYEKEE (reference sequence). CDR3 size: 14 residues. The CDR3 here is CASSGWTSIDEQFF. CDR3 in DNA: TGTGCCAGCAGCGGATGGACTAGTATCGATGAGCAGTTCTTC. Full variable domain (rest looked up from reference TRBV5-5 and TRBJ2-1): DAGVTQSPTHLIKTRGQQVTLRCSPISGHKSVSWYQQVLGQGPQFIFQYYEKEERGRGNFPDRFSARQFPNYSSELNVNALLLGDSALYLCASSGWTSIDEQFFGPGTRLTVL.

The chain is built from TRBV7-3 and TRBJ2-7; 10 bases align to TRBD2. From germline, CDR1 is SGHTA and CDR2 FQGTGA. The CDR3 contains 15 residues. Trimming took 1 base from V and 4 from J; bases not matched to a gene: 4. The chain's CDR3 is CASSLILAGSYEQYF. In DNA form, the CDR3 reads TGTGCCAGCAGCTTAATACTAGCGGGGAGTTACGAGCAGTACTTC.

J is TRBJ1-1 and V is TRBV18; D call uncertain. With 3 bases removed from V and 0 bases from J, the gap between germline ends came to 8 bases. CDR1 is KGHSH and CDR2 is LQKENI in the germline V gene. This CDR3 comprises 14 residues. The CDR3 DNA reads TGTGCCAGCTCACCGAGACACGTGAACACTGAAGCTTTCTTT. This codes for CASSPRHVNTEAFF. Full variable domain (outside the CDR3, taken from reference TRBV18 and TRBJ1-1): NAGVMQNPRHLVRRRGQEARLRCSPMKGHSHVYWYRQLPEEGLKFMVYLQKENIIDESGMPKERFSAEFPKEGPSILRIQQVVRGDSAAYFCASSPRHVNTEAFFGQGTRLTVV.

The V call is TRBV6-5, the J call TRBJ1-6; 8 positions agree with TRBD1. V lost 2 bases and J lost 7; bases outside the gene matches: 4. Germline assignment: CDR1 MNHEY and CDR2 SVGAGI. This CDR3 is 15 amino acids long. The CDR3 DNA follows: TGTGCCAGCAGTTACCGGGACAGGACCAATTCACCCCTCCACTTT. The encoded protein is CASSYRDRTNSPLHF.

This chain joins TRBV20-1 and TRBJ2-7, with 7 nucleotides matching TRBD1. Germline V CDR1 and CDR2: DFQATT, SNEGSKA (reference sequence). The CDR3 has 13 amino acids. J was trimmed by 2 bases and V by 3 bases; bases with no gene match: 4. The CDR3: CSASRQGTYEQYF. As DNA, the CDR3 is TGCAGTGCTAGTAGACAGGGTACCTACGAGCAGTACTTC.